This T cell receptor beta chain stems from a study of blood T cell repertoires in COVID-19. The CDR3 covers 15 residues. CDR1 is MNHNY and CDR2 is SVGAGI in the germline V gene (reference sequence). The ends lost 6 bases at V and 2 bases at J; junction bases unmatched: 9. The assay was immunoSEQ multiplex PCR, and TCRdb's table has in-frame clones only and misses some. The sample holds about 480,000 clones, around 88% seen once. The chain couples TRBV6-6 to TRBJ2-7, with 8 positions matching TRBD1. The sequencing input was peripheral blood. This TCR was sampled from a woman in her twenties or thirties with acute or convalescent COVID-19. The CDR3 DNA follows: TGTGCCAGCAGACCCGGGGACAGGCCTCCCTACGAGCAGTACTTC. Residues: CASRPGDRPPYEQYF.